This TCR beta chain was identified during a study of blood T cell repertoires in COVID-19. This CDR3 is built from 16 residues. V shed 1 base and J 6 bases; nucleotides not matched to a gene: 4. Germline V lookup: CDR1 SGHVS, CDR2 FNYEAQ. Original handling: Estimated nucleated cell counts came from reference gene primer amplification. Clones were sequenced by immunoSEQ multiplex PCR, and TCRdb holds only the in-frame ones, with some missing. The V and J calls and clone size are taken from that table; D and trimming were inferred from the DNA. The sample comprises over 250,000 clones, 70% to 85% of which are singletons, and roughly 1.5% rests with the top ten.

This chain uses TRBV7-6 with TRBJ2-1; 12 positions match TRBD2. The TCR comes from a human donor with COVID-19, enrolled during active disease. The donor label of this sample is uncertain. Material: peripheral blood. The CDR3 sequence: CASSLGLAGGGNEQFF. The CDR3 DNA reads as TGTGCCAGCAGCTTAGGTCTAGCGGGAGGGGGCAATGAGCAGTTCTTC.